The sequence of this TCR delta chain was determined in a study of delta chains in infants with herpesvirus infections (dated by TCRdb to the early 2020s). Notes on the research overall: From birth, the study prospectively followed a Ugandan infant birth cohort to characterize gammadelta T cell responses to primary cytomegalovirus (CMV) infection. Using PBMC, gammadelta TCRs were sequenced for some 17 CMV-infected infants, one of whom was congenitally infected, and for under 10 CMV-uninfected infants who had enough sample available. Infant blood samples were grouped into approximate age categories of 1.5, 4, 8 and 12 months. Belgian fetal and cord blood gammadelta TCR data that had been published previously were included solely for comparison and were not produced in this cohort.

In Kampala, Uganda, pregnant women receiving prenatal care were recruited and their infants were enrolled, and documentation of maternal HIV status was required. Families received weekly visits, and collection of infant clinical information, oral swabs and peripheral blood began at 6 weeks of age and continued every 4 months after that. Blood was drawn into heparin tubes, and PBMC were isolated via Ficoll-Paque density gradient centrifugation and then cryopreserved. Broad study findings and their caveats: Limitations noted by the authors included a small sample size and a lack of race- or environment-matched controls, because nearly all Ugandans acquire CMV before adulthood. In CMV-uninfected infants, the public clonotype might still exist at levels below the detection limit. Detection of the public clonotype was limited to the first time point after infection, and the public clonotype was not found in uninfected infants or in infants infected after 120 days.

The table lists this clone with a count of one. Its antigen is currently not known. A single base is all that separates this from a far larger clone, so a read error is likely. At the DNA level, this CDR3 is encoded by other sequences in the same sample as well. Library prep was done by RT-PCR. TCR cDNA was generated by reverse transcription of PBMC RNA with SuperScript II and gamma-chain- and delta-chain-specific primers. The cDNA was purified with AMPure XP beads, then amplified and indexed with Illumina adapters using the Nextera XT Index Kit. An Illumina MiSeq with a V2 300-cycle kit was used to sequence the gammadelta TCR libraries. The paper's processing steps were these. Using MiXCR v2.1.12, CDR3 sequences were assembled, and reads were mapped onto D, J and V genes obtained from GenBank. VDJtools v1.2.1 was used to analyze the repertoires of the CDR3 clonotypes. Via CATT, TCRdb reprocessed the public reads, and rows with identical DNA were then joined. TCRdb's processing, not the study's, gives the V and J calls here. Counted in this sample were 320 or so delta-chain clones; less than 70% of them appeared once. Clones ranked in the top ten supply about 94% of the sample.

The TCR originated in a human donor who was a Ugandan infant, either HIV-exposed or HIV-unexposed (not recorded which). The sequencing here drew on peripheral blood, taken at time point 1 of longitudinal follow-up.

CDR3 protein: CALGPRGIRRNTDKLIF. The DNA sequence is TGTGCTCTTGGACCACGGGGGATACGCAGGAACACCGATAAACTCATCTTT. The V and J segments used are TRDV1 and TRDJ1; 10 bases in the junction line up with TRDD3. After removal of 6 bases from V and 0 bases from J, the junction retains 10 bases not matched to a gene. Including cysteine and phenylalanine, the CDR3 has 17 amino acids. Only the CDR3 portion is preserved as DNA: 51 bases, with reading frame beginning at the first base. CDR1 is given as TSWWSYY and CDR2 as QGS, both from the germline V gene.